The present entry profiles one T cell receptor beta chain with its context. No antigen is known for it. The sample comes from a study of cytomegalovirus exposure and HLA in healthy donors. It was with 60 Vbeta and 13 Jbeta primers that the PCR ran. TCRdb's copy holds only in-frame clones and misses some; the assay was immunoSEQ multiplex PCR. Among under 200,000 clones, roughly 70% were seen once, and the ten largest hold 1.8%. Trimming shortened V by 2 bases and J by 5 bases, and 7 bases separated the two germline ends. CDR1 is SGHRS, CDR2 YFSETQ, per germline. This CDR3 is 12 amino acids long. Study outcomes and limitations: Per published reports, the classifier diagnosed cytomegalovirus status with high specificity and sensitivity. Most of the CMV-associated TCR beta chains (in a later analysis) appeared to be HLA-restricted.

Nominally healthy donors provided the samples, though records likely missed some immune exposures. The TCR originated in a woman under 40 in good health and CMV-seronegative. The rearrangement links TRBV5-1 to TRBJ1-1; no clear D. Sample: PBMCs. CDR3 sequence (DNA): TGCGCCAGCAGCTTAATCGGTACTGAAGCTTTCTTT. This gives the protein CASSLIGTEAFF.